The rows below give T cell receptor beta chains drawn from one sample of a study of T cell clones after liver transplantation. TCRdb keeps only in-frame clones here, not all; method: immunoSEQ multiplex PCR. This table holds fewer than 80,000 clones, less than 90% found once. The material sequenced was CD4+ T cells from blood, taken 48 months after liver transplant. Receptors were obtained from a human patient who received a liver transplant. Some of the T cells may derive from the graft donor. The CDR3 runs from the conserved cysteine through the conserved F or W. A D gene is named only where the DNA matches it firmly. Rows may omit the clone size; those that give it use once, few, many or a size class.

j_call | clone_size | d_call | v_call | cdr3_length | cdr3_nt | cdr3_aa
TRBJ2-2 | NA | NA | TRBV19 | 12 | TGTGCCAGTTCAAATTGGGCCGGGGAGCTGTTTTTT | CASSNWAGELFF
TRBJ1-4 | NA | TRBD1 | TRBV5-6 | 16 | TGTGCCAGCAGCTTGGCCCTTTGGGACAGGGATGAAAAACTGTTTTTT | CASSLALWDRDEKLFF
TRBJ1-3 | NA | NA | TRBV18 | 16 | TGTGCCAGCTCACCACTTGGCGGTAGTCTCGGGGACACCATATATTTT | CASSPLGGSLGDTIYF
TRBJ1-1 | NA | TRBD1 | TRBV6-5 | 15 | TGTGCCGCGACTCTCAGGGGGCTTGAGAACACTGAAGCTTTCTTT | CAATLRGLENTEAFF
TRBJ2-5 | NA | NA | TRBV5-4 | 15 | TGTGCCAGCAGCTTAAGGCGGCCGACGGAAGAGACCCAGTACTTC | CASSLRRPTEETQYF
TRBJ2-3 | few | NA | TRBV6-1 | 14 | TGTGCCAGCACCCTTGAGACAGTCACAGATACGCAGTATTTT | CASTLETVTDTQYF
TRBJ2-3 | NA | NA | TRBV9 | 14 | TGTGCCAGCATGGTGGGGCCTAGCACAGATACGCAGTATTTT | CASMVGPSTDTQYF
TRBJ1-3 | NA | NA | TRBV28 | 13 | TGTGCCAGCAGTTTTTCCGGGCCCCCCACCATATATTTT | CASSFSGPPTIYF
TRBJ2-3 | few | NA | TRBV7-2 | 15 | TGTGCCAGCAGCTCTCGGGGAATAGCTACAGATACGCAGTATTTT | CASSSRGIATDTQYF
TRBJ1-5 | few | NA | TRBV9 | 11 | TGTGCCAGCAGCGAACTTTGGCCCCAGCATTTT | CASSELWPQHF
TRBJ1-1 | NA | NA | TRBV18 | 15 | TGTGCCAGCTCACCACCCCCTACCGGGTTTGGTGAAGCTTTCTTT | CASSPPPTGFGEAFF
TRBJ2-7 | NA | NA | TRBV29-1 | 16 | TGCAGCGTTGTGGGGGCGGGGGCAGGACGATCCTACGAGCAGTACTTC | CSVVGAGAGRSYEQYF
TRBJ1-2 | NA | NA | TRBV25-1 | 18 | TGTGCCAGCAGTTCCACCCGTAACTTCAACGCGGGCAACTATGGCTACACCTTC | CASSSTRNFNAGNYGYTF
TRBJ2-2 | once | NA | TRBV7-2 | 14 | TGTGCCAGCAGCGTGTCACGGAACACCGGGGAGCTGTTTTTT | CASSVSRNTGELFF
TRBJ2-5 | NA | TRBD2 | TRBV7-3 | 15 | TGTGCCAGCAGCTCTACGGGACTAGCGGAAGAGACCCAGTACTTC | CASSSTGLAEETQYF
TRBJ2-6 | NA | NA | TRBV19 | 17 | TGTGCCAGTACCCCGACAGGAACCTTCTCTGGGGCCAACGTCCTGACTTTC | CASTPTGTFSGANVLTF
TRBJ1-4 | NA | NA | TRBV5-1 | 16 | TGCGCCAGCAGCCTCCGTCCGGGACAAGAAAATGAAAAACTGTTTTTT | CASSLRPGQENEKLFF
TRBJ1-4 | NA | NA | TRBV28 | 14 | TGTGCCAGCAGCTACCGACAGAGAAATGAAAAACTGTTTTTT | CASSYRQRNEKLFF
TRBJ2-1 | NA | TRBD2 | TRBV25-1 | 15 | TGTGCCAGCGGCCGATCGGGACTAAGCTACAATGAGCAGTTCTTC | CASGRSGLSYNEQFF
TRBJ2-5 | NA | TRBD2 | TRBV7-3 | 18 | TGTGCCAGCAGCCTCGTCCCAGGGACTAGCGTATACCCCGAGACCCAGTACTTC | CASSLVPGTSVYPETQYF
TRBJ2-3 | NA | NA | TRBV7-2 | 14 | TGTGCCAGCAGCTTAGCGGTGGGGTCAGATACGCAGTATTTT | CASSLAVGSDTQYF
TRBJ1-1 | NA | NA | TRBV5-1 | 14 | TGCGCCAGCAGCCCGACATCCGCTAACACTGAAGCTTTCTTT | CASSPTSANTEAFF
TRBJ2-7 | NA | TRBD1 | TRBV6-5 | 16 | TGTGCCAGCAGTTTACAGGGGGCGAAGATCTCCTACGAGCAGTACTTC | CASSLQGAKISYEQYF
TRBJ2-2 | few | NA | TRBV5-1 | 15 | TGCGCCAGCAGCTTCAGTCTACTGAACACCGGGGAGCTGTTTTTT | CASSFSLLNTGELFF
TRBJ2-5 | NA | NA | TRBV7-2 | 12 | TGTGCCAGCAGCGACGGTCCGCGGACCCAGTACTTC | CASSDGPRTQYF
TRBJ1-6 | NA | TRBD1 | TRBV6-6 | 14 | TGTGCCAGCAGTTACGGGACAGGGGAATCACCCCTCCACTTT | CASSYGTGESPLHF